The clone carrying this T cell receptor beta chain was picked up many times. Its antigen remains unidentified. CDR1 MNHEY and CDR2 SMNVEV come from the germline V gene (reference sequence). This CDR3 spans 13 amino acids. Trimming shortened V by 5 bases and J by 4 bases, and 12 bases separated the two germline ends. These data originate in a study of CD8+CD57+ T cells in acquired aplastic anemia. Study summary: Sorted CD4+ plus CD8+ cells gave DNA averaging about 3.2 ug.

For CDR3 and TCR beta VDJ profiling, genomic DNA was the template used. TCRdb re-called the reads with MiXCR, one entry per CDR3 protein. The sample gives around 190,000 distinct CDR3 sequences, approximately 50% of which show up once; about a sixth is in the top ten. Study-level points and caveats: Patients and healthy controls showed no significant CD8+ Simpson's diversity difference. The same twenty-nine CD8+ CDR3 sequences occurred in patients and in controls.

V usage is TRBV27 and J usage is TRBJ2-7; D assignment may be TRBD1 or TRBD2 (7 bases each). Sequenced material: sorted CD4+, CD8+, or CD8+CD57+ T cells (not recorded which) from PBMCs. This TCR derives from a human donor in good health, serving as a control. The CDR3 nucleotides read TGTGCCAGCAGTGGGGGGGACAGATACGAGCAGTACTTC. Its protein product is CASSGGDRYEQYF.